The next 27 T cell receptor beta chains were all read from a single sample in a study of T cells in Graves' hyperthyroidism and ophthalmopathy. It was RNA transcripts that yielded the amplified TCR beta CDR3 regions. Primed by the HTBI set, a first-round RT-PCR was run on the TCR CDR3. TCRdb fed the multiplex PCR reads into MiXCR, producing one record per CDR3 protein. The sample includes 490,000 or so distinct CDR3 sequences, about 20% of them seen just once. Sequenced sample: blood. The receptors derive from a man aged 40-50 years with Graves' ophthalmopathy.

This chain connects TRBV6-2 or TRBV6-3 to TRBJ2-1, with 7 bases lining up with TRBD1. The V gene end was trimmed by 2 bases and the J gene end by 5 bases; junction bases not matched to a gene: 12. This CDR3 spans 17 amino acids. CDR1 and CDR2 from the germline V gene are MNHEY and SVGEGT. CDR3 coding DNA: TGTGCCAGCAGTTACCCCGACAGGGCGACACGAAACAATGAGCAGTTCTTC. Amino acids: CASSYPDRATRNNEQFF.

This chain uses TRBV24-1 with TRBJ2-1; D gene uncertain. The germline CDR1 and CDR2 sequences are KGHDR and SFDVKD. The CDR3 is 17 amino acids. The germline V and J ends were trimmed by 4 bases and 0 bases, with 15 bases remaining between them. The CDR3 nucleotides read TGTGCCACCAGTGACCCCCCCGGACGGAGCTCCTACAATGAGCAGTTCTTC. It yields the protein CATSDPPGRSSYNEQFF.

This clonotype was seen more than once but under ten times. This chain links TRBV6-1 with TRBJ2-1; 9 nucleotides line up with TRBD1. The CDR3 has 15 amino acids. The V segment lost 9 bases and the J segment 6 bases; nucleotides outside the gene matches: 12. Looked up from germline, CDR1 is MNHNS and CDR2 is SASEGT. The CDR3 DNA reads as TGTGCCAGTCAGCACGGGACAGGGACGGGCAATGAGCAGTTCTTC. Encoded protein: CASQHGTGTGNEQFF.

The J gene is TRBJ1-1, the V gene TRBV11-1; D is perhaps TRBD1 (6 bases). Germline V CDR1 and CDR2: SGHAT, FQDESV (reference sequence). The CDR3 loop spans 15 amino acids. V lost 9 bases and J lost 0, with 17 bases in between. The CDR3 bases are TGTGCCAGTGGATGGGGGGCCGGTATGAACACTGAAGCTTTCTTT. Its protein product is CASGWGAGMNTEAFF.

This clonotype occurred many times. The CDR3 loop is CASSRGDNNYEQYF. In nucleotides, the CDR3 is TGTGCCAGCAGTAGGGGGGACAACAACTACGAGCAGTACTTC. The chain is built from TRBV28 and TRBJ2-7; the D gene could be TRBD1 or TRBD2 (6 bases each). This CDR3 is 14 amino acids long. Trimming took 5 bases from V and 3 from J, leaving 14 bases between them. CDR1 and CDR2 from the germline V gene are MDHEN and SYDVKM.

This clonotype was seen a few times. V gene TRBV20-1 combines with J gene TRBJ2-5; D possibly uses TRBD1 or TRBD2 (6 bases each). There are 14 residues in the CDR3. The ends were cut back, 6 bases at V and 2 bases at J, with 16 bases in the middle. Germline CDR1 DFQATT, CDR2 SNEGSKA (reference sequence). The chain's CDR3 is CSAPRGGQQETQYF. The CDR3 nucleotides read TGCAGTGCCCCCCGAGGGGGGCAACAAGAGACCCAGTACTTC.

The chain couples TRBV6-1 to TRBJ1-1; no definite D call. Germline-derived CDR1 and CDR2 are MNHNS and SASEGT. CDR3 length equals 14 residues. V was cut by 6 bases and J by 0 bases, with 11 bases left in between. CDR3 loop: CASRKGVVNTEAFF. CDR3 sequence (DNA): TGTGCCAGCAGGAAGGGAGTAGTGAACACTGAAGCTTTCTTT.

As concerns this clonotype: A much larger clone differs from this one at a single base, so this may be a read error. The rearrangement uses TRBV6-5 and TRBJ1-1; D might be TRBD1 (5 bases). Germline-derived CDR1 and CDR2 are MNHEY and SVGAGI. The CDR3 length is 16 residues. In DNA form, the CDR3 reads TGTGCCAGCAGTTACTCGAGTCTGGGGCGAAGCACTGAAGCTTCCTTT. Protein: CASSYSSLGRSTEASF.

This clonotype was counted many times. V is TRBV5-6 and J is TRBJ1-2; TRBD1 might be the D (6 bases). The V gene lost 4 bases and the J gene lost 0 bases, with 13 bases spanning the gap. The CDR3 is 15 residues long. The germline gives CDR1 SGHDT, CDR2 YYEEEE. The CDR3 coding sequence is TGTGCCAGCAGCGGCCGGGACATAACTAACTATGGCTACACCTTC. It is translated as CASSGRDITNYGYTF.

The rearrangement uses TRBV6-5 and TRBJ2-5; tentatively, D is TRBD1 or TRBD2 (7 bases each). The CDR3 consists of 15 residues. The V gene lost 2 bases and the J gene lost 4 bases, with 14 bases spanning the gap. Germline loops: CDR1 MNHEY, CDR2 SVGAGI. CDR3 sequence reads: CASSYGEGARETQYF. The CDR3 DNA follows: TGTGCCAGCAGTTACGGGGAGGGGGCGCGAGAGACCCAGTACTTC.

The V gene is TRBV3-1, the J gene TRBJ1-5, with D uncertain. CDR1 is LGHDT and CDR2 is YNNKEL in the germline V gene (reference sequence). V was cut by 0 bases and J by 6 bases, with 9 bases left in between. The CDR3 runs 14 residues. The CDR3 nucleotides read TGTGCCAGCAGCCAAGACAGGAGTCTTCAGCCCCAGCATTTT. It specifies CASSQDRSLQPQHF.

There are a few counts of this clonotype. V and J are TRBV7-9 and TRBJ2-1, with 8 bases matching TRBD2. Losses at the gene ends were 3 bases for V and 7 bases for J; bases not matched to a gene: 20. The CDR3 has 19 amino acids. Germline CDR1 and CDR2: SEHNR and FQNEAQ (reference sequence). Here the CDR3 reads CASSFPPGRGGSILNEQFF. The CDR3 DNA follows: TGTGCCAGCAGCTTTCCTCCCGGCCGCGGGGGGTCTATTCTGAATGAGCAGTTCTTC. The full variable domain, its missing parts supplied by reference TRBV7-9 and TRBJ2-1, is DTGVSQNPRHKITKRGQNVTFRCDPISEHNRLYWYRQTLGQGPEFLTYFQNEAQLEKSRLLSDRFSAERPKGSFSTLEIQRTEQGDSAMYLCASSFPPGRGGSILNEQFFGPGTRLTVL.

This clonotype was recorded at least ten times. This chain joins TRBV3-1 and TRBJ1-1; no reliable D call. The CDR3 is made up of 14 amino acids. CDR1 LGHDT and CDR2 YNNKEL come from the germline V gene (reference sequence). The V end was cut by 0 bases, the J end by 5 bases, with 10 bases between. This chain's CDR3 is CASSQDYSGTEAFF. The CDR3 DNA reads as TGTGCCAGCAGCCAAGATTACAGTGGAACTGAAGCTTTCTTT.

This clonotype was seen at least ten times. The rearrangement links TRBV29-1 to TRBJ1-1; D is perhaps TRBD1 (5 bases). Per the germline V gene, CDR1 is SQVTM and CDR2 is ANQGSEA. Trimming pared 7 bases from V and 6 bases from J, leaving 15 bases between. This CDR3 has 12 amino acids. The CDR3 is CSALGGAAEAFF. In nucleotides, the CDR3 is TGCAGCGCCCTCGGGGGAGCGGCTGAAGCTTTCTTT.

The CDR3 region is CASSPAPLAGAQVQYF. In nucleotides, the CDR3 is TGTGCCAGCAGCCCAGCCCCGCTAGCGGGGGCCCAAGTGCAGTATTTT. V gene TRBV7-6 combines with J gene TRBJ2-3; 10 positions match TRBD2. Losses at the gene ends were 5 bases for V and 11 bases for J; bases not matched to a gene: 16. This CDR3 has 16 residues. Germline CDR1 reads SGHVS; CDR2 reads FNYEAQ.

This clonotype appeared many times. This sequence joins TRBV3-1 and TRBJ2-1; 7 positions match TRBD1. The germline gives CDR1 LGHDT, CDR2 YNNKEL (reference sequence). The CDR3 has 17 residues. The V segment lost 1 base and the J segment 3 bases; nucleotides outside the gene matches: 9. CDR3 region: CASSQVLGTAHYNEQFF. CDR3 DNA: TGTGCCAGCAGCCAAGTCTTAGGGACAGCCCACTACAATGAGCAGTTCTTC.

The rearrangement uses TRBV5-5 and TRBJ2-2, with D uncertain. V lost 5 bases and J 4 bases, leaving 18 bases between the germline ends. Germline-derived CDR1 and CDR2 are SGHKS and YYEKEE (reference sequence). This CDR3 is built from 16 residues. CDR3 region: CASSPASRPSTGELFF. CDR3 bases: TGTGCCAGCAGTCCTGCCTCCCGGCCGAGCACCGGGGAGCTGTTTTTT.

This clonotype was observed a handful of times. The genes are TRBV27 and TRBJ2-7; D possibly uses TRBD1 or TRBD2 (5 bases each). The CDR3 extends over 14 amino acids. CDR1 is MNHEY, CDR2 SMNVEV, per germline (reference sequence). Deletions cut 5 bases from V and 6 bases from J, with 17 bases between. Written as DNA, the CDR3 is TGTGCCAGCAGTCGGGGCGGGCCCAAGGTCGAGCAGTACTTC. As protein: CASSRGGPKVEQYF.

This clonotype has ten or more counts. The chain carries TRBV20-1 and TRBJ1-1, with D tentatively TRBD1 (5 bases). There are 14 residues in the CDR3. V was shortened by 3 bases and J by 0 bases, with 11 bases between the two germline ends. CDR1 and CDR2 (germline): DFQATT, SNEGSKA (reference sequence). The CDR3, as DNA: TGCAGTGCTAGCTTAGGAGGGGTGAACACTGAAGCTTTCTTT. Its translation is CSASLGGVNTEAFF.

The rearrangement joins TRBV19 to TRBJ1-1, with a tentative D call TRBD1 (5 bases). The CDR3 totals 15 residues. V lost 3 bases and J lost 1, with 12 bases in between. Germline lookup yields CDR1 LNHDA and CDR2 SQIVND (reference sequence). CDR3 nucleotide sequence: TGTGCCAGTAGTATCTGGGGCCAGCCGAACACTGAAGCTTTCTTT. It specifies CASSIWGQPNTEAFF.

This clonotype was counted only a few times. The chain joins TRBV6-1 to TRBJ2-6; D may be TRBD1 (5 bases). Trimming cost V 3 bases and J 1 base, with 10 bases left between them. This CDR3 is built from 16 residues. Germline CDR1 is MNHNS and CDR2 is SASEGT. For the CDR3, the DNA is TGTGCCAGCAGTGACAGGGCTTTGTCTGGGGCCAACGTCCTGACTTTC. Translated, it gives CASSDRALSGANVLTF.

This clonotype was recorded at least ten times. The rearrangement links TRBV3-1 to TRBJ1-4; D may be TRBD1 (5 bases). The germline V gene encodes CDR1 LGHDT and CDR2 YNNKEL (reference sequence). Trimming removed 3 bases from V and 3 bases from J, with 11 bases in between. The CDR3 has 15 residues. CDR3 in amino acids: CASSQAGPSNEKLFF. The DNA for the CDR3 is TGTGCCAGCAGCCAGGCAGGGCCCTCTAATGAAAAACTGTTTTTT.

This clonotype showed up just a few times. The CDR3 coding sequence is TGTGCCAGCAGCATACGACCCGGGACAGGGAGCACAGATACGCAGTATTTT. It is translated as CASSIRPGTGSTDTQYF. The chain links TRBV9 to TRBJ2-3, with TRBD1 matching over 9 bases. There are 17 residues in the CDR3. The V and J ends lost 4 bases and 0 bases, in that order; junction bases with no gene match: 9. Germline lookup yields CDR1 SGDLS and CDR2 YYNGEE.

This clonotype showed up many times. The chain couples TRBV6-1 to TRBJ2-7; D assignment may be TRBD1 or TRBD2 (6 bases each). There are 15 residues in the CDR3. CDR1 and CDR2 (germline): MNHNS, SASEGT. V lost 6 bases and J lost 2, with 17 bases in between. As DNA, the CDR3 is TGTGCCAGCAGCCAGGGAGGACAGTTAACCTACGAGCAGTACTTC. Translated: CASSQGGQLTYEQYF.

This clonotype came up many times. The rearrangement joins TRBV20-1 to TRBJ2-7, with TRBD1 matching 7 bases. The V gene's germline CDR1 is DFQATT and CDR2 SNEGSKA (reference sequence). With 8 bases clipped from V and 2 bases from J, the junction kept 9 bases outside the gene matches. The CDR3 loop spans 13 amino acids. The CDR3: CSYLEGAAYEQYF. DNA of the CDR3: TGCAGTTACCTAGAGGGGGCAGCCTACGAGCAGTACTTC.

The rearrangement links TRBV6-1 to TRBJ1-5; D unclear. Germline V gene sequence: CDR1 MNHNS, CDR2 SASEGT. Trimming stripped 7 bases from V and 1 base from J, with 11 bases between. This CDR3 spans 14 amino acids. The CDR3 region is CASIPTPSNQPQHF. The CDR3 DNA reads TGTGCCAGCATTCCGACACCCAGCAATCAGCCCCAGCATTTT.

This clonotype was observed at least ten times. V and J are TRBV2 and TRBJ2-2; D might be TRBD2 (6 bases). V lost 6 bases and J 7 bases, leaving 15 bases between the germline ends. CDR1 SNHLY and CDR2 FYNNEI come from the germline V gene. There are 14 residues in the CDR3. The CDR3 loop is CASSGGLGSGELFF. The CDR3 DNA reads TGTGCCAGCAGCGGGGGTCTGGGGAGCGGGGAGCTGTTTTTT.